The 27 T cell receptor beta chains listed next were all sequenced from one sample in a study of T cell responses to AZD1222 COVID-19 vaccine. Libraries were prepared by immunoSEQ multiplex PCR; TCRdb keeps only in-frame clonotypes and omits some of them. The sample shows approximately 140,000 clones, around 93% of them seen only once. Sequenced material: peripheral blood, taken on day 0 of AZD1222 vaccination. The receptors originated from an adult in good health.

The chain joins TRBV7-9 to TRBJ1-4; 7 bases align to TRBD1. CDR3 length equals 13 residues. J gave up 6 bases and V 3 bases, and 1 base lay outside the gene matches. CDR1 is SEHNR, CDR2 FQNEAQ, per germline (reference sequence). The CDR3 region has the DNA TGTGCCAGCAGCTTCGGGACAGATGAAAAACTGTTTTTT. This sequence encodes CASSFGTDEKLFF.

This chain uses TRBV7-2 with TRBJ2-3; weak D call: TRBD1 (6 bases). The CDR3 is 14 residues long. Trimming pared 4 bases from V and 6 bases from J, leaving 14 bases between. CDR1 and CDR2 (germline): SGHTA, FQGNSA. CDR3 in amino acids: CASSSNRVSDTQYF. CDR3 DNA: TGTGCCAGCAGCTCAAACAGGGTCTCCGATACGCAGTATTTT.

The V call is TRBV18, the J call TRBJ2-5; D might be TRBD1 (5 bases). The V gene's germline CDR1 is KGHSH and CDR2 LQKENI. CDR3 length: 15 residues. V was clipped by 1 base and J by 5 bases, with 14 bases between them. The CDR3 coding sequence is TGTGCCAGCTCACCACAGATAGGGGCGCGGGAGACCCAGTACTTC. Its translation is CASSPQIGARETQYF.

The chain carries TRBV20-1 and TRBJ2-3; 12 bases agree with TRBD2. This CDR3 spans 15 amino acids. The V and J ends lost 3 bases and 3 bases, in that order; junction bases with no gene match: 4. Germline values: CDR1 DFQATT, CDR2 SNEGSKA (reference sequence). The CDR3: CSASLAGGRTDTQYF. For the CDR3, the DNA is TGCAGTGCTAGTCTAGCGGGGGGGCGGACAGATACGCAGTATTTT.

The V and J genes are TRBV2 and TRBJ1-5; D is ambiguous. Germline V gene lookup returns CDR1 SNHLY and CDR2 FYNNEI. The CDR3 runs to 13 residues. Trimming took 5 bases from V and 5 from J, leaving 10 bases between them. The CDR3 loop reads CASSMMRDQPQHF. As DNA, the CDR3 is TGTGCCAGCAGTATGATGCGTGATCAGCCCCAGCATTTT.

This clone showed up just once. The rearrangement links TRBV10-3 to TRBJ1-1; D perhaps matches TRBD1 (5 bases). The germline CDR1 and CDR2 sequences are ENHRY and SYGVKD. Trimming took off 4 bases at V and 9 bases at J, with 12 bases between the two ends. The CDR3 has 12 amino acids. As DNA, the CDR3 is TGTGCCATCAGTGGGGGGGAAGGTAAAGCTTTCTTT. This encodes CAISGGEGKAFF.

CDR3 region: CASSRGTEAFF. The CDR3 DNA reads as TGTGCCAGCAGTCGGGGTACTGAAGCTTTCTTT. The rearrangement uses TRBV12-3 or TRBV12-4 and TRBJ1-1; no clear D gene. The CDR3 is 11 amino acids. The V and J ends lost 5 bases and 5 bases respectively, with 6 bases between them.

The chain joins TRBV19 to TRBJ1-6; 8 nucleotides align to TRBD1. Trimming at V came to 4 bases and at J to 5 bases, leaving 4 bases not matched to a gene. The CDR3 covers 15 residues. The germline CDR1 and CDR2 sequences are LNHDA and SQIVND (reference sequence). The CDR3: CASSTRQGNNSPLHF. The DNA for the CDR3 is TGTGCCAGTAGTACCCGACAGGGGAATAATTCACCCCTCCACTTT.

CDR3 in DNA: TGTGCCAGCAGCCAAGGCGGTTCAGGTGGAGAGCAGTACTTC. Protein: CASSQGGSGGEQYF. This rearrangement joins TRBV3-1 (or the pseudogene TRBV3-2) to TRBJ2-7, with no clear D. This CDR3 contains 14 residues. Trimming pared 1 base from V and 7 bases from J, leaving 14 bases between. CDR1 and CDR2 (germline): LGHDT, YNNKEL (reference sequence).

The chain couples TRBV7-9 to TRBJ1-3; a possible D gene is TRBD1 (5 bases). CDR1 SEHNR and CDR2 FQNEAQ come from the germline V gene (reference sequence). Trimming pared 6 bases from V and 1 base from J, leaving 13 bases between. The length of the CDR3 is 15 residues. DNA of the CDR3: TGTGCCAGCAGGACAGCAGACACATCTGGAAACACCATATATTTT. Translated, it gives CASRTADTSGNTIYF.

The J gene is TRBJ1-5, the V gene TRBV6-5; D is undetermined. Germline V gene sequence: CDR1 MNHEY, CDR2 SVGAGI. Trimming cost V 6 bases and J 3 bases, with 9 bases left between them. The CDR3 runs 13 residues. CDR3 residues: CASSLRFNQPQHF. The CDR3 nucleotides read TGTGCCAGCAGCCTCCGTTTCAATCAGCCCCAGCATTTT.

The chain links TRBV7-9 to TRBJ1-5, with D possibly being TRBD1 (6 bases). The CDR3 extends over 14 amino acids. The ends were cut back, 4 bases at V and 10 bases at J, with 17 bases in the middle. Germline V lookup: CDR1 SEHNR, CDR2 FQNEAQ (reference sequence). DNA of the CDR3: TGTGCCAGCAGCTCCTCGGGACAAATGCTCCCCCAGCATTTT. This translates into CASSSSGQMLPQHF.

The chain uses TRBV4-1 and TRBJ1-5; maybe TRBD1 (5 bases). The CDR3 is 16 amino acids. V was trimmed by 3 bases and J by 4 bases, leaving 16 bases between them. Per the germline V gene, CDR1 is MGHRA and CDR2 is YSYEKL. The CDR3 region is CASSHIRQGLNQPQHF. CDR3 sequence (DNA): TGCGCCAGCAGCCATATTAGGCAGGGTCTGAATCAGCCCCAGCATTTT.

The CDR3 DNA is TGTGCCAGCAGCCCCCCGCAGGGCTACGAGCAGTACTTC. This translates into CASSPPQGYEQYF. The rearrangement joins TRBV12-3 or TRBV12-4 to TRBJ2-7; D might be TRBD1 (5 bases). The CDR3 contains 13 residues. Trimming took 6 bases from V and 3 from J, leaving 12 bases between them.

CDR3: CASSEASVGGNQPQHF. As DNA, the CDR3 is TGTGCCAGCAGTGAAGCGAGTGTAGGGGGGAATCAGCCCCAGCATTTT. V gene TRBV6-1 combines with J gene TRBJ1-5; D may be TRBD1 (6 bases). Trimming took 0 bases from V and 4 from J, leaving 13 bases between them. The germline V gene has CDR1 MNHNS and CDR2 SASEGT. The CDR3 consists of 16 residues.

This clone showed up just once. In DNA form, the CDR3 reads TGTGCCAGCAGCTTAGGACTAGCGGGGACGAACACCGGGGAGCTGTTTTTT. The encoded protein is CASSLGLAGTNTGELFF. The chain joins TRBV7-9 to TRBJ2-2; 11 bases fit TRBD2. CDR3 size: 17 residues. V gave up 1 base and J gave up 0 bases; unmatched junction bases: 1. CDR1 SEHNR and CDR2 FQNEAQ come from the germline V gene (reference sequence).

V and J are TRBV6-6 and TRBJ1-2, with D tentatively TRBD1 (6 bases). Germline V gene lookup returns CDR1 MNHNY and CDR2 SVGAGI (reference sequence). Trimming took off 4 bases at V and 6 bases at J, with 12 bases between the two ends. The CDR3 loop spans 13 amino acids. The CDR3 reads CASSFVPGDGYTF. DNA for the CDR3: TGTGCCAGCAGTTTTGTCCCAGGGGATGGCTACACCTTC.

The V call is TRBV5-1, the J call TRBJ2-2, with D possibly matching TRBD1 (6 bases). The CDR3 runs to 16 residues. V was shortened by 2 bases and J by 3 bases, with 14 bases between the two germline ends. Per germline, CDR1 SGHRS and CDR2 YFSETQ. CDR3 nucleotide sequence: TGCGCCAGCAGCTTCTCGCCCGGGACACACACCGGGGAGCTGTTTTTT. This encodes CASSFSPGTHTGELFF.

The genes are TRBV19 and TRBJ1-1; 11 bases agree with TRBD1. Trimming cost V 3 bases and J 4 bases; bases outside gene matches: 1. Looked up from germline, CDR1 is LNHDA and CDR2 is SQIVND (reference sequence). CDR3 length: 14 residues. For the CDR3, the DNA is TGTGCCAGTAGTATGGGACAGGGGGGCACTGAAGCTTTCTTT. It encodes CASSMGQGGTEAFF. Variable domain in full (rest from reference TRBV19 and TRBJ1-1): DGGITQSPKYLFRKEGQNVTLSCEQNLNHDAMYWYRQDPGQGLRLIYYSQIVNDFQKGDIAEGYSVSREKKESFPLTVTSAQKNPTAFYLCASSMGQGGTEAFFGQGTRLTVV.

The chain employs TRBV12-3 or TRBV12-4 and TRBJ2-7; possibly TRBD1 or TRBD2 for D (5 bases each). This CDR3 region has 12 residues. The germline V and J ends were trimmed by 6 bases and 3 bases, with 9 bases remaining between them. The CDR3 DNA reads as TGTGCCAGCAGCAGGGACGGCTACGAGCAGTACTTC. Translating gives CASSRDGYEQYF.

J is TRBJ2-7 and V is TRBV10-1, with 7 bases aligning to TRBD1. The CDR3 extends over 11 amino acids. Germline CDR1 is WNHNN and CDR2 is SYGVQD (reference sequence). Unmatched junction bases numbered 1, after V lost 8 bases and J lost 3 bases. As DNA, the CDR3 is TGCGCCAGCTCAGGGGGCTACGAGCAGTACTTC. This translates into CASSGGYEQYF.

The V call is TRBV27, the J call TRBJ2-1; D tentatively fits TRBD1 or TRBD2 (5 bases each). The CDR3 is 13 residues long. Trimming removed 5 bases at V and 4 bases at J, with 9 bases between. Germline values: CDR1 MNHEY, CDR2 SMNVEV (reference sequence). The CDR3 bases are TGTGCCAGCAGTCCGGGGCAGTACAATGAGCAGTTCTTC. Residues: CASSPGQYNEQFF.

The rearrangement uses TRBV19 and TRBJ2-6; TRBD1 is a possible D gene (6 bases). Trimming pared 1 base from V and 2 bases from J, leaving 15 bases between. The CDR3 contains 18 residues. CDR1 LNHDA and CDR2 SQIVND come from the germline V gene (reference sequence). The CDR3 reads CASSIGQGLFPGANVLTF. DNA of the CDR3: TGTGCCAGTAGTATAGGGCAGGGGTTATTCCCTGGGGCCAACGTCCTGACTTTC.

The table lists this clone with a few counts. The rearrangement uses TRBV5-1 and TRBJ1-1; D is possibly TRBD1 (5 bases). Trimming removed 2 bases at V and 8 bases at J, with 19 bases between. The CDR3 covers 15 residues. Germline-derived CDR1 and CDR2 are SGHRS and YFSETQ. Here the CDR3 DNA reads TGCGCCAGCAGCTTCAGTATCGGGGCCAAAGAAGAAGCTTTCTTT. As protein: CASSFSIGAKEEAFF.

The chain recombines TRBV27 with TRBJ2-2, with 8 positions matching TRBD1. The CDR3 consists of 16 residues. V was clipped by 3 bases and J by 7 bases; unmatched bases: 10. The V gene's germline CDR1 is MNHEY and CDR2 SMNVEV (reference sequence). The CDR3 region is CASSFDRGQEVGELFF. The CDR3 region has the DNA TGTGCCAGCAGTTTCGACAGGGGTCAAGAGGTCGGGGAGCTGTTTTTT.

The rearrangement joins TRBV2 to TRBJ1-2; no clear D. Germline V CDR1 and CDR2: SNHLY, FYNNEI. Trimming removed 4 bases from V and 7 bases from J, with 13 bases in between. This CDR3 contains 13 residues. The CDR3 DNA reads as TGTGCCAGCAGTGCGGGCGGACCTTCTGGCTACACCTTC. Amino acid sequence: CASSAGGPSGYTF.

The chain couples TRBV30 to TRBJ2-5; possibly TRBD1 for D (5 bases). The V and J ends lost 2 bases and 4 bases respectively, with 17 bases between them. Germline V gene data show CDR1 as GTSNPN and CDR2 as SVGIG (reference sequence). The CDR3 sequence is 15 residues long. Here the CDR3 DNA reads TGTGCCTGGAGTATCCGGACACTGGAAGGAGAGACCCAGTACTTC. Protein product: CAWSIRTLEGETQYF.